The subject of this entry is one TCR beta chain. There is no known antigen for this receptor. Per-base qualities were not stored, and no clone one base away is much larger. The CDR3 regions of human TCRbeta chains were analyzed by immunosequencing. For the original study's pipeline: TCRs in the repertoires were matched against a reference library of SARS-CoV-2-specific TCRs that had been generated with the MIRA antigen-specificity platform. Breadth meant the fraction of unique TCRs that were SARS-CoV-2-associated, whereas depth meant the fraction of total T cells that were SARS-CoV-2-associated. Using the MIRA data, each spike-specific TCR was mapped to the spike region that the TCR reacts to and placed in a CD4 or CD8 class. Log10-transformed breadth and depth values were compared by one-way ANOVA with Sidak's multiple comparisons tests. TCRdb took this table from immuneACCESS and kept in-frame rearrangements with V and J called. Such tables lack part of the clones; where checked against another copy, unresolved V genes explain under half of the gap, and the rest is unexplained. The V and J calls and clone size come from that table; D and trimming were worked out from the DNA. The sample data list about 170,000 clones, and approximately 90% of these were observed just once. Roughly 2.5% of the sample goes to the ten largest clones.

In light of the paper, this sample's time point label describes: baseline before first vaccination. Vaccinee samples were obtained from the UK trials COV001 and COV002, which included a single-blind randomized controlled phase 2/3 trial of AZD1222 (ChAdOx1 nCoV-19) in healthy adults. For TCRbeta chain sequencing, PBMC samples from trial participants were taken at day 0 and at day 28 after the second dose. The CDR3 holds 13 amino acids from the cysteine to the phenylalanine. Kept here is only the CDR3 DNA, which spans 39 bases and is read in frame from base 1. The germline V gene specifies SGHVS as CDR1 and FQNEAQ as CDR2. The junction shows trimming of 5 bases on V and 5 bases on J, plus 9 bases between the germline ends. These data come from a study of T cell responses to AZD1222 COVID-19 vaccine (dated by TCRdb to about 2021). Context from the whole study: AZD1222 recipients with second doses at about 4 weeks or about 12 weeks were pooled, because spike-specific TCR depth and breadth did not differ between schedules. TCR sequencing was performed for more than 230 trial participants, of whom about 210 were given two doses of AZD1222 and about 25 were given two doses of MenACWY control vaccine. Enrollment into the trials was organized by age into subgroups of 18-55, 56-69 and 70-plus years, and those subgroups contained approximately 150, 30 and 60 TCR-sequenced participants, respectively. Study-wide conclusions, independent of this receptor: Conclusions about previously exposed vaccinees are limited, since just 6 or 7 AZD1222 recipients were seropositive for SARS-CoV-2 at baseline. No day 14 peak-response samples were available, so repertoires were characterized only after the peak T cell response. The vaccine-associated CD4 TCRs covered the entire spike protein, and the dominant responses fell in regions 160-218 and 743-854. A significant rise in spike-specific TCR breadth and depth was observed after two AZD1222 doses relative to day 0 and relative to MenACWY recipients. The 56-69-year group was small, and its depth increase did not reach significance, likely because of low power. Reportedly, close to half of the unique spike-specific TCRs recognized epitopes lying outside the regions that are mutated in the B.1.351 and B.1.1.7 variants. Participants were mostly white British, with more females than males. The authors suggested clonal diversity may have been underestimated.

The chain links TRBV7-8 with TRBJ2-2; the D gene is unclear. This specimen consisted of peripheral blood, obtained on day 0 of AZD1222 vaccination. The TCR comes from an adult in good health. For the CDR3, the sequence is CASSPKRTGELFF. Read as DNA, the sequence is TGTGCCAGCAGCCCCAAGAGAACCGGGGAGCTGTTTTTT.